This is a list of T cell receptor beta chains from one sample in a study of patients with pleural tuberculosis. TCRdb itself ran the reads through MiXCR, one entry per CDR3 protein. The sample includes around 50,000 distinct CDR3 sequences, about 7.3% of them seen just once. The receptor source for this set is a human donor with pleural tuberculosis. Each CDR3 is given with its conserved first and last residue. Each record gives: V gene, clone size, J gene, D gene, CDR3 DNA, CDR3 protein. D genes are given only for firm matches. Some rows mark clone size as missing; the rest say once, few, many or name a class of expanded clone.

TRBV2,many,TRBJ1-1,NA,TGTGCCAGCGGGATAGTGGAGAACACTGAAGCTTTCTTT,CASGIVENTEAFF
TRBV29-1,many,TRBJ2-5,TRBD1,TGCAGCGTAGTAACAGGGGAAGAGACCCAGTACTTC,CSVVTGEETQYF
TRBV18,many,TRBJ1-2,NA,TGTGCCAGCTCCGGAAGGGGAACTGGGAGCGGCTACACCTTC,CASSGRGTGSGYTF
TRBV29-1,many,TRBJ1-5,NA,TGCAGCGTTCTCGACGGTAGCAATCAGCCCCAGCATTTT,CSVLDGSNQPQHF
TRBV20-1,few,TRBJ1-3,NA,TGCAGTGCTAGGAGGGGACGGCACCCGGGAAACACCATATATTTT,CSARRGRHPGNTIYF
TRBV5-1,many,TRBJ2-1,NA,TGCGCCAGCAGCTTGGAAGCGGTCGGTGAGCAGTTCTTC,CASSLEAVGEQFF
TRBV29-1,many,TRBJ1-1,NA,TGCAGCGTTGAGGTGCGTGCCACTGAAGCTTTCTTT,CSVEVRATEAFF
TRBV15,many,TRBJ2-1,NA,TGTGCCACCAGCAGAGGGACCCCCGTCGGCTACAATGAGCAGTTCTTC,CATSRGTPVGYNEQFF
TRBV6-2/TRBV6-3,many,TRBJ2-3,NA,TGTGCCAGCAGTTACGAGGGGGGCACAGATACGCAGTATTTT,CASSYEGGTDTQYF
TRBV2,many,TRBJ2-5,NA,TGTGCCACCCAGTCGGGTTACCAAGAGACCCAGTACTTC,CATQSGYQETQYF
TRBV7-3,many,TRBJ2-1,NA,TGTGCCAGCAGCTTAACAGATTCCTCCTACAATGAGCAGTTCTTC,CASSLTDSSYNEQFF
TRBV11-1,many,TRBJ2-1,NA,TGTGCCAGCAGCTTAGGGGGGAGAGTCAACAATGAGCAGTTCTTC,CASSLGGRVNNEQFF
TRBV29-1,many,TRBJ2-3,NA,TGCAGCATCCGACAGAACACAGATACGCAGTATTTT,CSIRQNTDTQYF
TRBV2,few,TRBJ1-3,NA,TGTGCCAGCATCCAGGTCCCCCAGACCAGTACCATATATTTT,CASIQVPQTSTIYF
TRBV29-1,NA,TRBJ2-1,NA,TGCAGCGTTGATCTCCAACGGGGTGAGCAGTTCTTC,CSVDLQRGEQFF
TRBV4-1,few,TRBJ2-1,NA,TGCGCCAGCAGCCAAGAGGGACTCATATACAATGAGCAGTTCTTC,CASSQEGLIYNEQFF
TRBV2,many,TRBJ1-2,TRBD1,TGTGCCAGCAGTGAAGGAGGGGGCCACTATGGCTACACCTTC,CASSEGGGHYGYTF
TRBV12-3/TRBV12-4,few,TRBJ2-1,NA,TGTGCCAGCAGGCCTCCGGGAGTCCCCTACAATGAGCAGTTCTTC,CASRPPGVPYNEQFF
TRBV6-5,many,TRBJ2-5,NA,TGTGCCAGCAGTTACTCGGAACAAGAGACCCAGTACTTC,CASSYSEQETQYF
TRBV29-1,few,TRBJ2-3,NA,TGCAGCGTTGAAGGGATGAGTAGTACGCAGTATTTT,CSVEGMSSTQYF
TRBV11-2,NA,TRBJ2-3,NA,TGTGCCAGCAGCTTAGATCCGGGGACAAACACAGATACGCAGTATTTT,CASSLDPGTNTDTQYF
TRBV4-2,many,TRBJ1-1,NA,TGTGCCAGCAGCCCGAAGGTAGGCACTGAAGCTTTCTTT,CASSPKVGTEAFF
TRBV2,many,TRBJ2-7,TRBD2,TGTGCCAGCAGTGATCCCAGCGGGGTTTACGAGCAGTACTTC,CASSDPSGVYEQYF
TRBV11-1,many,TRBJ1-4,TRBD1,TGTGCCAGCAGCCTCCAGACAGGGCGGAATGAAAAACTGTTTTTT,CASSLQTGRNEKLFF
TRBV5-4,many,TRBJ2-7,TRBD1,TGTGCCAGCAGCTTGGGGGGGACAGGGAGCTCCTACGAGCAGTACTTC,CASSLGGTGSSYEQYF
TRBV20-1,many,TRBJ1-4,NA,TGCAGTGCTAGCTGGGCTAATGAAAAACTGTTTTTT,CSASWANEKLFF
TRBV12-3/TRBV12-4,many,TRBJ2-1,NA,TGTGCCAGCAGTTTGGGTAGTGAATTATACAATGAGCAGTTCTTC,CASSLGSELYNEQFF
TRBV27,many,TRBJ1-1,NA,TGTGCCAGCAGTGTGACAATGAACACTGAAGCTTTCTTT,CASSVTMNTEAFF
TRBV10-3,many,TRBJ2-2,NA,TGTGCCATCAGCCCGAACACCGGGGAGCTGTTTTTT,CAISPNTGELFF
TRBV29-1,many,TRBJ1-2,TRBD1,TGCAGCGCCCGACAGGGGGCGGGTGGCTACACCTTC,CSARQGAGGYTF
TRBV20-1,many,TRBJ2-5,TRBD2,TGCAGTGCTAGAGATCGGCGACTAGCGCCGAAAGAGACCCAGTACTTC,CSARDRRLAPKETQYF
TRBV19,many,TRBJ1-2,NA,TGTGCCAGTAGTATAAACGGTGGCTACACCTTC,CASSINGGYTF
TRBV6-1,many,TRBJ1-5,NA,TGTGCCAGCAGTGAAGGGCCTTCCCAGCATTTT,CASSEGPSQHF
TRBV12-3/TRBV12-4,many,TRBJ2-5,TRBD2,TGTGCCAGCAGTTTGGGACTAGCGGGAGGGGCCTCAGAGACCCAGTACTTC,CASSLGLAGGASETQYF
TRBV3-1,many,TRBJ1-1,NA,TGTGCCAGCAGCCCCACCCAGAACACTGAAGCTTTCTTT,CASSPTQNTEAFF
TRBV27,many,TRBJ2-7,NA,TGTGCCAGCAGTTTATCCGGACCCACTAACCCCTACGAGCAGTACTTC,CASSLSGPTNPYEQYF
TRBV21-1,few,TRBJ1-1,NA,TGTGCCAGCAGTAAAAGAGAAGGCAGAAACACTGAAGCTTTCTTT,CASSKREGRNTEAFF
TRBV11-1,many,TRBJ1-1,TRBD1,TGTGCCAGCAGCTTAGGAATTGCAGGGGGCACTGAAGCTTTCTTT,CASSLGIAGGTEAFF
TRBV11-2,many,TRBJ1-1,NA,TGTGCCAGCAGCTTATATTTTCTGGGGGCAGGCACGAACACTGAAGCTTTCTTT,CASSLYFLGAGTNTEAFF
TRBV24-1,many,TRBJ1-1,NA,TGTGCCACCAGTGATTGGCGGGACACTGAAGCTTTCTTT,CATSDWRDTEAFF
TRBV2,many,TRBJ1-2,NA,TGTGCCAGTCACAGGGTCGGCTACACCTTC,CASHRVGYTF
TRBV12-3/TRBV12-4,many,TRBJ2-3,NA,TGTGCCAGCAGTTTTCGACTAGGAGGCAGCACAGATACGCAGTATTTT,CASSFRLGGSTDTQYF
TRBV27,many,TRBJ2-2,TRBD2,TGTGCCAGCAGTTTACAACTAGCGGCGAACACCGGGGAGCTGTTTTTT,CASSLQLAANTGELFF
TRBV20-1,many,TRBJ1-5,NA,TGCAGTGCTGTACCCGCTGGGTTACTCAATCAGCCCCAGCATTTT,CSAVPAGLLNQPQHF
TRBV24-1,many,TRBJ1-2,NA,TGTGCCACCAGTCACGAGTCGAGAGGCTACACCTTC,CATSHESRGYTF
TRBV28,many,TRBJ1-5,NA,TGTGCCAGCAACTCCGGGAGCGGTCAGCCCCAGCATTTT,CASNSGSGQPQHF
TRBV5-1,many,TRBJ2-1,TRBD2,TGCGCCAGCAGCTTCGCGGGAGGGGACAATGAGCAGTTCTTC,CASSFAGGDNEQFF
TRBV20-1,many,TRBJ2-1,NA,TGCAGTGCTAGTCCTATCTGGGGGAGCGGCTACAATGAGCAGTTCTTC,CSASPIWGSGYNEQFF
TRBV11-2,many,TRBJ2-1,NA,TGTGCCAGCAGCTTAGATCCTATCAATGAGCAGTTCTTC,CASSLDPINEQFF
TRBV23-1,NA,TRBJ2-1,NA,TGTGCCAGCAGTCATGGTGGCCCTTTCTCCTACAATGAGCAGTTCTTC,CASSHGGPFSYNEQFF